This T cell receptor (beta chain) was found in a study of blood T cell repertoires in COVID-19. In the study overall: Acute and convalescent COVID-19 specimens originated in the United States, Italy and Spain.

As handled by the study authors: Reference gene primer amplification gave nucleated cell count estimates. Method: immunoSEQ multiplex PCR; TCRdb's copy keeps in-frame clones and lacks some. V and J calls and clone size are copied from that table; D and trimming were computed from the DNA. Among roughly 200,000 clones listed, about 85% were seen once. The germline V gene encodes CDR1 GTSNPN and CDR2 SVGIG (reference sequence). V gave up 5 bases and J gave up 15 bases; unmatched junction bases: 15. There are 14 residues in the CDR3. The chain joins TRBV30 to TRBJ2-1; 11 bases are a match to TRBD1. Sequencing was performed on peripheral blood. The source of this sequence is a woman over 75 with acute or convalescent COVID-19. CDR3 sequence reads: CAWWTDRGPSNWFF. The DNA of the CDR3 is TGTGCCTGGTGGACGGACAGGGGGCCCAGCAACTGGTTCTTC.